This TCR beta chain was recovered during a study of T cell changes during pregnancy in multiple sclerosis. This CDR3 spans 11 amino acids. Germline loops: CDR1 SEHNR, CDR2 FQNEAQ (reference sequence). Assay: immunoSEQ multiplex PCR; the TCRdb copy retains only in-frame clones and omits some. The data show 85,000 to 95,000 clones, roughly 91% seen once. To note about this clone: One end of the junction is discordant with germline, which a read error may explain.

V gene TRBV7-9 combines with J gene TRBJ2-7; D is ambiguous. The sequencing used peripheral blood, collected after pregnancy. The sequence was collected from a female donor in good health, enrolled as a control in a pregnancy study. In DNA form, the CDR3 reads TGTGCCAGCAGCTTAGATCTTTGGGCCCACTTC. This sequence encodes CASSLDLWAHF.